This TCR beta chain was sequenced in a study of blood T cell repertoires in COVID-19. Looking at the study overall: PBMCs, B-cell-depleted T cells, or T cells were the source of the cDNA or gDNA that made up the material.

Followed over time, Seattle patients had been enrolled while infection was active. Original methodology: Amplification from reference gene primers served as the basis for estimated nucleated cell counts. TCRdb's copy holds only in-frame clones and misses some; the assay was immunoSEQ multiplex PCR. D and trimming were read from the DNA, whereas the V and J calls and clone size are those reported in that table. The data show some 200,000 clones, more than 80% seen once. Only one count was recorded for this clone. The TCR sequence derives from a woman aged 30 to 39 with COVID-19, enrolled during active disease. The specimen sequenced was peripheral blood.

Here the CDR3 reads CASSLRGQPQHF. Written as DNA, the CDR3 is TGTGCCAGCAGCTTGAGGGGTCAGCCCCAGCATTTT. The chain carries TRBV5-6 and TRBJ1-5, with TRBD1 as a possible D gene (5 bases). The CDR3 is made up of 12 amino acids. V was trimmed by 1 base and J by 6 bases, leaving 5 bases between them. Looked up from germline, CDR1 is SGHDT and CDR2 is YYEEEE.